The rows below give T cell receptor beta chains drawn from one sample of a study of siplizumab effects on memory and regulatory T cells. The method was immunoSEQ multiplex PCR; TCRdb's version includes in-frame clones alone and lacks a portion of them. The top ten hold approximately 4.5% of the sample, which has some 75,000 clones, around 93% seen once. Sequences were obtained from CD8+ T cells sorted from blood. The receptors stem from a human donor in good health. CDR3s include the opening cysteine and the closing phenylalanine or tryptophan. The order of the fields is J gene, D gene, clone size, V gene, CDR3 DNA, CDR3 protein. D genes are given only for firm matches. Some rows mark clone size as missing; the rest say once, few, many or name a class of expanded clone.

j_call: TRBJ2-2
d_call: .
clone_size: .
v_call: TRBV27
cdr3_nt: TGTGCCAGCAGTTTAAGAGGTTCCGGGGAGCTGTTTTTT
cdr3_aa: CASSLRGSGELFF

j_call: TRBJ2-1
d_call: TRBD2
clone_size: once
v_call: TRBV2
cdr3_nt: TGTGCCGTCCTGCAGCGGGGTTCCCCCAATGAGCAGTTCTTC
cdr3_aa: CAVLQRGSPNEQFF

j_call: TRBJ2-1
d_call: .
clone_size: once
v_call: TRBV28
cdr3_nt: TGTGCCAGCAGTTTCCGGCAGGTGGCTAACAATGAGCAGTTCTTC
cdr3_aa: CASSFRQVANNEQFF

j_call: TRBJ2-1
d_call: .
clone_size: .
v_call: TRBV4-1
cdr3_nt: TGCGCCAGCAGCCAAGATCTGGGGTCAAACAATGAGCAGTTCTTC
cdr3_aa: CASSQDLGSNNEQFF

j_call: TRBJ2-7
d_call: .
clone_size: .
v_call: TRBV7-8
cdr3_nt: TGTGCCAGCAGCTCCCCAACAGGGTTCCCCCAGTACTTC
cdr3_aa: CASSSPTGFPQYF

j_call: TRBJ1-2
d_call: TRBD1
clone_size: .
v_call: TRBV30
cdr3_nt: TGTGCCGGACGACAGGGGGACTATGGCTACACCTTC
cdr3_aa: CAGRQGDYGYTF

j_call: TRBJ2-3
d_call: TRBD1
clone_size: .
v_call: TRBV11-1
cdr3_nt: TGTGCCAGCAGCTTGAGTTGGGACAGGGCCTCCACAGATACGCAGTATTTT
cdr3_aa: CASSLSWDRASTDTQYF

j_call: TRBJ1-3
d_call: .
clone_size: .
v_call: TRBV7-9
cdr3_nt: TGTGCCAGCAGCCTCCCTTCTGGAAACACCATATATTTT
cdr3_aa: CASSLPSGNTIYF

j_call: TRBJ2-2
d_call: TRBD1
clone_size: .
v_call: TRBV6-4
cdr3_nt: TGTGCCAGCAGTCCCCAAGCACCGGGACAGGGGGTTACCGGGGAGCTGTTTTTT
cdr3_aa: CASSPQAPGQGVTGELFF

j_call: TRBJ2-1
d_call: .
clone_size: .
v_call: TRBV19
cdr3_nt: TGTGCCAGTAGTATCTCGGGGTTGTCCTACAATGAGCAGTTCTTC
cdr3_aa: CASSISGLSYNEQFF

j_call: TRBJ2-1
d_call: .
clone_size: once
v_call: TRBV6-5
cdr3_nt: TGTGCCAGCAGTTACTCCTCGATCAATGAGCAGTTCTTC
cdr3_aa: CASSYSSINEQFF

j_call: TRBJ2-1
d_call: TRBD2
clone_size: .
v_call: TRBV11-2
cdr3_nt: TGTGCCAGCAGCTACACCGGGACTAGCGCTTCGGGTGAGCAGTTCTTC
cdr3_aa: CASSYTGTSASGEQFF

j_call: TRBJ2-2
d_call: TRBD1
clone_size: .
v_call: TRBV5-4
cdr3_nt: TGTGCCAGCAGCCCCGGGACAGAGAACACCGGGGAGCTGTTTTTT
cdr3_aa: CASSPGTENTGELFF